This TCR beta chain was captured in a study of OX40 agonist ivuxolimab in advanced cancers. Study-level background: There were three patients with partial responses, one having hepatocellular carcinoma and two cutaneous melanoma.

Germline loops: CDR1 MGHDK, CDR2 SYGVNS. V gave up 7 bases and J gave up 1 base, with 10 bases separating them. This CDR3 spans 13 amino acids. The repertoire was sequenced with immunoSEQ multiplex PCR; TCRdb's copy has only in-frame clones and lacks some. The data hold 34,000 or so clones, with 81% observed a single time. Patients were ineligible given autoimmune disease history or systemic immunosuppression. This TCR was recovered from an adult with an advanced solid tumor such as melanoma, head and neck, liver or kidney cancer. The sequences come from CD4+ or CD8+ T cells sorted from blood, collected in a trial of the OX40 agonist ivuxolimab. This rearrangement joins TRBV25-1 to TRBJ1-1; no clear D. CDR3 DNA: TGTGCCAGCACCCGCATGGGGAACACTGAAGCTTTCTTT. Its protein is CASTRMGNTEAFF.